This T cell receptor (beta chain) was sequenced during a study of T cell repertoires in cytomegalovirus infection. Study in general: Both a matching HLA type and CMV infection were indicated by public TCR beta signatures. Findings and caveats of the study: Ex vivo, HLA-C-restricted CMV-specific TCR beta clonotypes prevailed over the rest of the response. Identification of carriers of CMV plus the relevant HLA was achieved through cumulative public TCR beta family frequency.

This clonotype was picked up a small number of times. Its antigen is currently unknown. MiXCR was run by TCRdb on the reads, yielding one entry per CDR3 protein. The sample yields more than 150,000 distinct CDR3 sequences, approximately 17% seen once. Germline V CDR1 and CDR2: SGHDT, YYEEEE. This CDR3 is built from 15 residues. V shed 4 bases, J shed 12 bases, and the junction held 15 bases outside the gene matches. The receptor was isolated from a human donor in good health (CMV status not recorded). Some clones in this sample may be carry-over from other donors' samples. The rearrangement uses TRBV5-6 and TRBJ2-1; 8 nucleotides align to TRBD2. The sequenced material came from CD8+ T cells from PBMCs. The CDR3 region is CASSLMGREEFGQFF. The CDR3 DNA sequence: TGTGCCAGCAGCCTTATGGGGCGGGAGGAGTTCGGGCAGTTCTTC. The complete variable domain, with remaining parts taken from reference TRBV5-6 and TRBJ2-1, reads DAGVTQSPTHLIKTRGQQVTLRCSPKSGHDTVSWYQQALGQGPQFIFQYYEEEERQRGNFPDRFSGHQFPNYSSELNVNALLLGDSALYLCASSLMGREEFGQFFGPGTRLTVL.